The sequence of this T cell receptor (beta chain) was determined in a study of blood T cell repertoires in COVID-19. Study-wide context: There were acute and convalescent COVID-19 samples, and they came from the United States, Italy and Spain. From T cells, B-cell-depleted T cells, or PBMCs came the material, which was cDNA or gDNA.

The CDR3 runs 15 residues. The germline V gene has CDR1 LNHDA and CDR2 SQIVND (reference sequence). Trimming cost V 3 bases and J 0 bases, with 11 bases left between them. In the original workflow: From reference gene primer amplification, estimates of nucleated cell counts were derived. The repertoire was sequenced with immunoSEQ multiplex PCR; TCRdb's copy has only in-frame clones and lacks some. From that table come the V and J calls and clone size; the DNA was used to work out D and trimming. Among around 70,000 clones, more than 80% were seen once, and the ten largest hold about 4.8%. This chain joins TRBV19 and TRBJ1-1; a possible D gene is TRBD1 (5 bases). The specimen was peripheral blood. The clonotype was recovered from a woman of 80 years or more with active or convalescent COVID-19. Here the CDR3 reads CASSIQGGMNTEAFF. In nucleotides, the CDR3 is TGTGCCAGTAGTATCCAGGGAGGTATGAACACTGAAGCTTTCTTT.